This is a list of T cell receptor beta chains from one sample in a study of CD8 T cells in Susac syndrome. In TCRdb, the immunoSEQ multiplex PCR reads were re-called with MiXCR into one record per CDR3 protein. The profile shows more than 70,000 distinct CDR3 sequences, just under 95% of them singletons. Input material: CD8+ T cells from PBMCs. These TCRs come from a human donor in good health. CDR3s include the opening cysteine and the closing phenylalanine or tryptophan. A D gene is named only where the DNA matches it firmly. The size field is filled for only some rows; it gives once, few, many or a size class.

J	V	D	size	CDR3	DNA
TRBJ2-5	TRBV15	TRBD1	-	CATSPRQGQETQYF	TGTGCCACCAGCCCACGACAGGGCCAAGAGACCCAGTACTTC
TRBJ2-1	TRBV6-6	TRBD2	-	CASSYAGTSGDGEQFF	TGTGCCAGCAGTTACGCGGGGACTAGCGGGGACGGGGAGCAGTTCTTC
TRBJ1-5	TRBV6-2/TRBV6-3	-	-	CASSYSGSGQPQHF	TGTGCCAGCAGTTACTCAGGGTCAGGGCAGCCCCAGCATTTT
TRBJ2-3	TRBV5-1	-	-	CASSPDGPLAGGVTDTQYF	TGCGCCAGCAGCCCGGATGGACCCTTGGCAGGCGGGGTCACAGATACGCAGTATTTT
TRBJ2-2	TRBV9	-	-	CASSALGRRTGELFF	TGTGCCAGCAGCGCCTTAGGACGACGGACCGGGGAGCTGTTTTTT
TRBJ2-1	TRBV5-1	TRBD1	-	CASTRWTGNNEQFF	TGCGCCAGCACCCGGTGGACAGGGAACAATGAGCAGTTCTTC
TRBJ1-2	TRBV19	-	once	CASYFGARYGYTF	TGTGCCAGCTATTTTGGGGCCCGCTATGGCTACACCTTC
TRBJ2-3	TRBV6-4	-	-	CASSEGSTDTQYF	TGTGCCAGCAGTGAAGGCAGCACAGATACGCAGTATTTT
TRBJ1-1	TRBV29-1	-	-	CSADSRDTEAFF	TGCAGCGCGGACAGCAGGGACACTGAAGCTTTCTTT
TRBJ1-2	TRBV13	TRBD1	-	CASSFGGGQGYTF	TGTGCCAGCAGCTTTGGAGGGGGCCAAGGCTACACCTTC
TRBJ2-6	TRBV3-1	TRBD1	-	CASRQDGQGRGANVLTF	TGTGCCAGCAGACAAGACGGACAGGGGCGCGGGGCCAACGTCCTGACTTTC
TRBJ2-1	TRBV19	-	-	CASSIWSATYNEQFF	TGTGCCAGTAGTATTTGGTCGGCTACTTACAATGAGCAGTTCTTC
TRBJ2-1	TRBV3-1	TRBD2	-	CASSLTSGPNEQFF	TGTGCCAGCAGCCTGACTAGCGGCCCTAATGAGCAGTTCTTC
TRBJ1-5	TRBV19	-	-	CASSFSNQPQHF	TGTGCCAGTAGCTTTAGCAATCAGCCCCAGCATTTT
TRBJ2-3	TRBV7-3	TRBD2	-	CASSLSGGGAFRFADTQYF	TGTGCCAGCAGCTTAAGCGGCGGGGGGGCCTTCAGGTTCGCAGATACGCAGTATTTT
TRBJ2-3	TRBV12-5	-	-	CASVPPLLITQYF	TGTGCTAGTGTCCCTCCCCTCCTGATTACGCAGTATTTT
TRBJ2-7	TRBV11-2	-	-	CASSLYQGTYEQYF	TGTGCCAGCAGCTTATACCAGGGGACCTACGAGCAGTACTTC
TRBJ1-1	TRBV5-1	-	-	CASSLQRNMNTEAFF	TGCGCCAGCAGCTTGCAACGGAACATGAACACTGAAGCTTTCTTT
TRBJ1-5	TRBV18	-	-	CASSPNRDSNQPQHF	TGTGCCAGCTCACCCAACAGGGATAGCAATCAGCCCCAGCATTTT
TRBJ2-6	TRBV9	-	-	CASTFNPMHSGANVLTF	TGTGCCAGCACCTTTAACCCCATGCACTCTGGGGCCAACGTCCTGACTTTC
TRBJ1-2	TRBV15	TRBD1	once	CATSRVGGGGYTF	TGTGCCACCAGCAGAGTAGGGGGCGGTGGCTACACCTTC
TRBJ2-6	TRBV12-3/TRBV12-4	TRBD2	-	CASSAFPGTSGGSSGANVLTF	TGTGCCAGCAGTGCCTTTCCCGGGACTAGCGGGGGGAGCTCTGGGGCCAACGTCCTGACTTTC
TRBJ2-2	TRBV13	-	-	CATAESQTVMYTGELFF	TGTGCCACCGCGGAAAGCCAAACAGTAATGTACACCGGGGAGCTGTTTTTT
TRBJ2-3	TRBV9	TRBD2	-	CASSGLAGELSTDTQYF	TGTGCCAGCAGCGGATTAGCGGGGGAATTAAGCACAGATACGCAGTATTTT
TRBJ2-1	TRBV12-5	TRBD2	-	CASGPSPSGAYNEQFF	TGTGCTAGTGGTCCCTCCCCTAGCGGGGCGTACAATGAGCAGTTCTTC
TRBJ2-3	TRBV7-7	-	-	CASSPLGQSSTDTQYF	TGTGCCAGCAGCCCACTCGGACAATCTAGCACAGATACGCAGTATTTT
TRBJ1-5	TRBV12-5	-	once	CASGLGGVMQPQHF	TGTGCTAGTGGTTTGGGGGGGGTGATGCAGCCCCAGCATTTT
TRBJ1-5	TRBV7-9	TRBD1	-	CASSKTGYGNQPQHF	TGTGCCAGCAGCAAGACAGGGTATGGTAATCAGCCCCAGCATTTT
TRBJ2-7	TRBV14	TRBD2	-	CASSAGGTYEQYF	TGTGCCAGCAGCGCGGGAGGGACATACGAGCAGTACTTC
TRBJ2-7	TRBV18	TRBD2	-	CASSPGQGLAGSYEQYF	TGTGCCAGCTCCCCGGGACAGGGACTAGCGGGCTCCTACGAGCAGTACTTC
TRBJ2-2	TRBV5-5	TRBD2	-	CASSPLAAGELFF	TGTGCCAGCAGTCCTCTAGCGGCCGGGGAGCTGTTTTTT
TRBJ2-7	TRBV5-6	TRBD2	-	CASSPPGGPPGYEQYF	TGTGCCAGCAGCCCCCCGGGGGGTCCTCCTGGGTACGAGCAGTACTTC
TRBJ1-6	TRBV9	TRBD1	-	CASSTFDRVDSPLHF	TGTGCCAGCAGCACCTTCGACAGGGTCGATTCACCCCTCCACTTT
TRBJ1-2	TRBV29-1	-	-	CSVPEGYGYTF	TGCAGCGTACCCGAGGGCTATGGCTACACCTTC
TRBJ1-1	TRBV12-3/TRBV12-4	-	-	CASSLARHEAFF	TGTGCCAGCAGTTTAGCGCGGCACGAAGCTTTCTTT
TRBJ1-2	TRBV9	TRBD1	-	CASSLDPDDSDRGYGYTF	TGTGCCAGCAGCCTGGATCCGGATGACAGTGACAGGGGCTATGGCTACACCTTC
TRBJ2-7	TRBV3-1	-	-	CASSQGPTVGYEQYF	TGTGCCAGCAGCCAAGGCCCGACGGTTGGCTACGAGCAGTACTTC